The 2 T cell receptor beta chains listed next were all sequenced from one sample in a study of T-cell reconstitution after alpha-beta-depleted transplantation in children. Unique molecular identifiers featured in how the TCRbeta library was prepared. MiXCR, applied by TCRdb to the PCR reads, yields one record per CDR3 protein. The sample lists about 300,000 distinct CDR3 sequences, roughly 9.1% occurring once. Sequencing used PBMCs, obtained before TCRalphabeta/CD19-depleted stem cell transplant. The origin of the receptors is a boy less than two years old with acute myeloid leukemia, due to receive a stem cell transplant.

This clonotype came up many times. The rearrangement links TRBV7-9 to TRBJ2-1; D possibly corresponds to TRBD2 (6 bases). The length of the CDR3 is 13 residues. V dropped 1 base and J dropped 8 bases, with 9 bases sitting between them. Germline V gives CDR1 SEHNR, CDR2 FQNEAQ (reference sequence). The CDR3 DNA is TGTGCCAGCAGCTTAGGGCGGGGAGATGAGCAGTTCTTC. Translation gives CASSLGRGDEQFF.

This chain connects TRBV28 to TRBJ1-5; 10 nucleotides agree with TRBD1. Per the germline V gene, CDR1 is MDHEN and CDR2 is SYDVKM. The CDR3 sequence is 14 residues long. V shed 8 bases, J shed 5 bases, and the junction held 6 bases outside the gene matches. CDR3 nucleotide sequence: TGTGCCAGCGGGAGACAGGGGGCGTATCAGCCCCAGCATTTT. Translating gives CASGRQGAYQPQHF.